This TCR beta chain comes out of a study of blood T cells in healthy people across ages. Study-wide context: About one barcoded beta molecule was captured per two T cells (by template switching). Study observations and caveats: Diversity figures based on one million T cells were deemed too low. Relative to aged donors, long-lived donors carried more naive CD4+ cells and displayed higher diversity. Unsorted PBMC input precluded a conclusive naive versus antigen-experienced comparison.

A second PCR of 7 to 11 cycles used a sample-barcoded 5' primer and a J-beta primer mix. TCRdb fed the 5' RACE reads into MiXCR, producing one record per CDR3 protein. The profile shows about 1.4 million distinct CDR3 sequences, 59% of them singletons. V shed 6 bases and J 10 bases; nucleotides not matched to a gene: 11. The CDR3 contains 14 residues. Germline CDR1 MNHEY, CDR2 SVGAGI. Note on this clonotype: The antigen is undetermined.

Source material: blood. The source of this sequence is a man aged 18 to 35 in good health. The V and J genes are TRBV6-5 and TRBJ2-3; 9 nucleotides agree with TRBD1. The CDR3 DNA follows: TGTGCCAGCAGGGGAGGACAGGGGTTTCCGTCGCAGTATTTT. Amino acid sequence: CASRGGQGFPSQYF.